The 11 T cell receptor beta chains listed next were all sequenced from one sample in a study of breast tumors, draining lymph nodes, adjacent tissues. Axillary draining lymph nodes of breast cancer patients supplied the node samples. TCRdb called the multiplex PCR reads again in MiXCR, with one record for every CDR3 protein. The sample includes about 180,000 distinct CDR3 sequences, roughly 30% seen only once; the top ten take around 4.5%. Sequencing was carried out using axillary lymph node tissue. Source of these receptors: a female donor with breast cancer. Some clones in this sample may be carry-over from other donors' samples.

The chain recombines TRBV7-6 with TRBJ2-5; possibly TRBD2 for D (6 bases). The germline gives CDR1 SGHVS, CDR2 FNYEAQ. The CDR3 loop spans 15 amino acids. V lost 5 bases and J lost 6, with 19 bases in between. The CDR3 DNA is TGTGCCAGCAGCGTGGCCGGGACTGGCGTGAAGACCCAGTACTTC. Translation: CASSVAGTGVKTQYF.

This clonotype has a count of ten or more. The rearrangement uses TRBV19 and TRBJ1-2; D gene uncertain. Germline V gene data show CDR1 as LNHDA and CDR2 as SQIVND (reference sequence). CDR3 length equals 10 residues. Trimming took 9 bases from V and 8 from J, leaving 10 bases between them. This chain's CDR3 is CASLGSGYTF. Here the CDR3 DNA reads TGTGCCAGCCTGGGTAGCGGCTACACCTTC.

This clonotype was recorded many times. The chain is built from TRBV20-1 and TRBJ1-4, with D possibly TRBD1 on 6 matching bases. V gave up 0 bases and J gave up 4 bases, with 12 bases separating them. The CDR3 has 15 residues. Germline CDR1 and CDR2: DFQATT and SNEGSKA (reference sequence). The CDR3 sequence: CSARDYRAGNEKLFF. CDR3 DNA: TGCAGTGCTAGAGATTACAGGGCCGGTAATGAAAAACTGTTTTTT.

In this sample, this clonotype turned up a few times. This rearrangement joins TRBV19 to TRBJ1-2; D is undetermined. Germline CDR1 LNHDA, CDR2 SQIVND (reference sequence). CDR3 length: 14 amino acids. V was shortened by 1 base and J by 8 bases, with 14 bases between the two germline ends. The CDR3, as DNA: TGTGCCAGTAGTATAGGGGCGGCACCGAAGGGCTACACCTTC. As protein: CASSIGAAPKGYTF.

This clonotype was picked up many times. The chain has TRBV7-9 and TRBJ2-1, with D possibly being TRBD1 or TRBD2 (5 bases each). This CDR3 contains 12 residues. Deletions cut 7 bases from V and 5 bases from J, with 9 bases between. The germline CDR1 and CDR2 sequences are SEHNR and FQNEAQ (reference sequence). CDR3 sequence: CASTWGHNEQFF. The CDR3 DNA sequence: TGTGCCAGCACCTGGGGACACAATGAGCAGTTCTTC.

This clonotype was counted at least ten times. The chain uses TRBV4-1 and TRBJ2-6; TRBD2 aligns across 8 bases. Germline assignment: CDR1 MGHRA and CDR2 YSYEKL. V lost 1 base, J lost 0 bases, and 8 bases stayed unmatched. CDR3 length: 19 residues. The CDR3 loop is CASSQGRGGPSSGANVLTF. The DNA for the CDR3 is TGCGCCAGCAGCCAAGGACGGGGGGGTCCCAGCTCTGGGGCCAACGTCCTGACTTTC.

This clonotype appeared many times. The V gene is TRBV6-1, the J gene TRBJ1-5; no definite D call. The CDR3 length is 14 residues. The V end lost 8 bases, the J end lost 3 bases, and 14 bases lay between the germline ends. CDR1 is MNHNS and CDR2 is SASEGT in the germline V gene. The CDR3 sequence is CASQRQPYNQPQHF. CDR3 nucleotide sequence: TGTGCCAGCCAACGCCAGCCATACAATCAGCCCCAGCATTTT.

This clonotype was picked up a small number of times. The chain uses TRBV3-1 and TRBJ2-7; no reliable D call. This CDR3 comprises 14 residues. The germline gives CDR1 LGHDT, CDR2 YNNKEL (reference sequence). Trimming shortened V by 3 bases and J by 4 bases, and 13 bases separated the two germline ends. The CDR3 nucleotides are TGTGCCAGCAGCCAGGGGAAAACCAGGTACGAGCAGTACTTC. Protein product: CASSQGKTRYEQYF.

This clonotype has ten or more counts. The chain joins TRBV9 to TRBJ2-2, with D unclear. The CDR3 loop spans 14 amino acids. Germline V gene sequence: CDR1 SGDLS, CDR2 YYNGEE. Trimming took 3 bases from V and 5 from J, leaving 11 bases between them. As DNA, the CDR3 is TGTGCCAGCAGCGGTAGAGAATGGACCGGGGAGCTGTTTTTT. Its protein product is CASSGREWTGELFF.

This clonotype was observed at least ten times. The genes are TRBV19 and TRBJ1-5; no clear D gene. CDR3 length: 15 amino acids. V shed 3 bases and J shed 1 base, with 10 bases lying between them. The germline V gene has CDR1 LNHDA and CDR2 SQIVND (reference sequence). CDR3 protein: CASSMDPGSNQPQHF. CDR3 DNA: TGTGCCAGTAGTATGGACCCCGGGAGCAATCAGCCCCAGCATTTT.

V usage is TRBV12-3 or TRBV12-4 and J usage is TRBJ2-6, with 7 bases aligning to TRBD1. The J segment lost 0 bases and the V segment lost 5 bases, leaving 7 bases of the junction unmatched. This CDR3 is 17 amino acids long. The CDR3 sequence is CASSGTGQLSGANVLTF. Written as DNA, the CDR3 is TGTGCCAGCAGTGGGACGGGACAGCTCTCTGGGGCCAACGTCCTGACTTTC.